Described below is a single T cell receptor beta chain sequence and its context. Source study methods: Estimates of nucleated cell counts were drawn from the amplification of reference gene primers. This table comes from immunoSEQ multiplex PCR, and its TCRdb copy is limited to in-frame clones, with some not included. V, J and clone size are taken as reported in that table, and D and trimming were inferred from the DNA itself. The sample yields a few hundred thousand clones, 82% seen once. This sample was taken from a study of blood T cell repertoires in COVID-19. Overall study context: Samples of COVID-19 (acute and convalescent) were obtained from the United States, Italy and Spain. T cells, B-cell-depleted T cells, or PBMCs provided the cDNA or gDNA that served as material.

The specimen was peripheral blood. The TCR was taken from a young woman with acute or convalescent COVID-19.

In nucleotides, the CDR3 is TGTGCCAGCAGCCCAATGGGCCGGGACAGTCTGGAGAGCTCCTACGAGCAGTACTTC. It specifies CASSPMGRDSLESSYEQYF. This chain uses TRBV7-9 with TRBJ2-7; TRBD1 agrees at 7 bases. Germline values: CDR1 SEHNR, CDR2 FQNEAQ (reference sequence). The junction had 19 bases not matched to a gene; V was cut back by 5 bases and J by 0 bases. This CDR3 is 19 amino acids long.